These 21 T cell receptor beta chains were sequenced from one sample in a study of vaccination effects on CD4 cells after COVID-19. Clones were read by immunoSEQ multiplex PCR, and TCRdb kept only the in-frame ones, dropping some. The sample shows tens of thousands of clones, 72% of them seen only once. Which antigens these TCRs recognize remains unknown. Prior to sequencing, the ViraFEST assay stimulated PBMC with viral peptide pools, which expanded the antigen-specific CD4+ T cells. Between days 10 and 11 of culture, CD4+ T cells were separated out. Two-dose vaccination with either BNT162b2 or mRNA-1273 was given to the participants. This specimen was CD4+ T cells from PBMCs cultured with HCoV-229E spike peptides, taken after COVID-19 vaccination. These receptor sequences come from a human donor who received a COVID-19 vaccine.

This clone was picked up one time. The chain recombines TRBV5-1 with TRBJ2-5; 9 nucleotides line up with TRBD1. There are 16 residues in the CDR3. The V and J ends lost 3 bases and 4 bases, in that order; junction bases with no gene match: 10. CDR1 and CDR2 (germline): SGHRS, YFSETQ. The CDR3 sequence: CASSSSGTGSAETQYF. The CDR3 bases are TGCGCCAGCAGCTCTTCCGGGACAGGGTCAGCAGAGACCCAGTACTTC. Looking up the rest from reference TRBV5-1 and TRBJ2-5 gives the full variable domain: KAGVTQTPRYLIKTRGQQVTLSCSPISGHRSVSWYQQTPGQGLQFLFEYFSETQRNKGNFPGRFSGRQFSNSRSEMNVSTLELGDSALYLCASSSSGTGSAETQYFGPGTRLLVL.

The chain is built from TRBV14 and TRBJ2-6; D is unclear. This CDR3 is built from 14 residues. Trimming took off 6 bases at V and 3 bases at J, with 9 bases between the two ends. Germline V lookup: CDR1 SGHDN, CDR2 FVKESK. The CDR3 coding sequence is TGTGCCAGCAGTTATAACTATGGGGCCAACGTCCTGACTTTC. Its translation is CASSYNYGANVLTF.

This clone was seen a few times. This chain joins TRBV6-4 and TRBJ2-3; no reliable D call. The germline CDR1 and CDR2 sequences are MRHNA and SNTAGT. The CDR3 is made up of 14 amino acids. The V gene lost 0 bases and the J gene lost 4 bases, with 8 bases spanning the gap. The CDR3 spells CASSDSIGADTQYF. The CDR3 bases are TGTGCCAGCAGTGACTCGATCGGCGCAGATACGCAGTATTTT.

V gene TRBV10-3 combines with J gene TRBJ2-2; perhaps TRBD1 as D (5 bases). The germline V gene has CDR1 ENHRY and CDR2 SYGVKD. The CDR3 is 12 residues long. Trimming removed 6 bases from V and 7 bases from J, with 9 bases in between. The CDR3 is CAIRQEIGELFF. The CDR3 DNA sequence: TGTGCCATCAGACAGGAGATCGGGGAGCTGTTTTTT.

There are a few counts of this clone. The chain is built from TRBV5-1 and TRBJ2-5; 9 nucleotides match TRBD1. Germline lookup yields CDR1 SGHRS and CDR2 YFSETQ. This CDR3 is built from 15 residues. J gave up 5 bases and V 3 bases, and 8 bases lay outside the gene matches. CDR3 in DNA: TGCGCCAGCAGCTCGACAGGGGGATCTTTGGAGACCCAGTACTTC. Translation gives CASSSTGGSLETQYF.

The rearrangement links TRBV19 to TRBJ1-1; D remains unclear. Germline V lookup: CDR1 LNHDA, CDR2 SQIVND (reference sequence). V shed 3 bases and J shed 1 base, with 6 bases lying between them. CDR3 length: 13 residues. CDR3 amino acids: CASSIGRNTEAFF. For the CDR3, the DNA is TGTGCCAGTAGTATCGGCAGGAACACTGAAGCTTTCTTT.

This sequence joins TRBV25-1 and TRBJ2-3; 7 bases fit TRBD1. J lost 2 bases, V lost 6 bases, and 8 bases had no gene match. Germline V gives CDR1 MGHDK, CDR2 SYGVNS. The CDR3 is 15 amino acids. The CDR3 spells CASSRGTDYTDTQYF. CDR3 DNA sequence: TGTGCCAGCAGCAGGGGGACAGACTACACAGATACGCAGTATTTT.

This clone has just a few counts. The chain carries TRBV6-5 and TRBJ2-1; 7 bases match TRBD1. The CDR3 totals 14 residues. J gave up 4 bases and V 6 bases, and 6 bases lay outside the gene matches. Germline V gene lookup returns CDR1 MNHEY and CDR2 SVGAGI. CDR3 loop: CASRGDRAYNEQFF. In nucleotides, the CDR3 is TGTGCCAGCAGGGGAGACAGGGCATACAATGAGCAGTTCTTC.

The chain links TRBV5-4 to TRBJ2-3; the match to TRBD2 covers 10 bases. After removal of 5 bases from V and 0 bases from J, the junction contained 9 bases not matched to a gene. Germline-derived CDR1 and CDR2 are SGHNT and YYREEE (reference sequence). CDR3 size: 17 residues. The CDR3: CASRQRTSGISTDTQYF. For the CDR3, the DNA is TGTGCCAGCAGACAAAGAACTAGCGGGATAAGCACAGATACGCAGTATTTT.

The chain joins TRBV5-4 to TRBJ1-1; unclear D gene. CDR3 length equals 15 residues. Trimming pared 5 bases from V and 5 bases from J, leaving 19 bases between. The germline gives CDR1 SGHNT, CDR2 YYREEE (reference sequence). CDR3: CASSFVGRGGTEAFF. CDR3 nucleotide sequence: TGTGCCAGCAGTTTCGTTGGGCGCGGAGGGACTGAAGCTTTCTTT.

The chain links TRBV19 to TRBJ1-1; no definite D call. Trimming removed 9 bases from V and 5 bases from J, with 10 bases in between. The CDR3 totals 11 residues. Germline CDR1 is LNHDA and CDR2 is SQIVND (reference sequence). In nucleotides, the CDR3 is TGTGCCAGCGCCGCGGGGACTGAAGCTTTCTTT. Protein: CASAAGTEAFF.

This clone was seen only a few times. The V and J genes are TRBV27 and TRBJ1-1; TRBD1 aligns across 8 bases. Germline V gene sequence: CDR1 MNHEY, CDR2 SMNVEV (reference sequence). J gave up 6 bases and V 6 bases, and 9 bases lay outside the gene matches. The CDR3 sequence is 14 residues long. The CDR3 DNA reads TGTGCCAGCAGACGACAGGGGTCTGTGCCTGAAGCTTTCTTT. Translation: CASRRQGSVPEAFF.

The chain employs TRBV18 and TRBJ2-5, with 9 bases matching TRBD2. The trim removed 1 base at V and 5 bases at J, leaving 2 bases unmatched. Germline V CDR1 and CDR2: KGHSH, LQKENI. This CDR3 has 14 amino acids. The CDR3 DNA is TGTGCCAGCTCACCACTAGCGGGGGAGGAGACCCAGTACTTC. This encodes CASSPLAGEETQYF. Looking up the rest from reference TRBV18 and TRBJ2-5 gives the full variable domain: NAGVMQNPRHLVRRRGQEARLRCSPMKGHSHVYWYRQLPEEGLKFMVYLQKENIIDESGMPKERFSAEFPKEGPSILRIQQVVRGDSAAYFCASSPLAGEETQYFGPGTRLLVL.

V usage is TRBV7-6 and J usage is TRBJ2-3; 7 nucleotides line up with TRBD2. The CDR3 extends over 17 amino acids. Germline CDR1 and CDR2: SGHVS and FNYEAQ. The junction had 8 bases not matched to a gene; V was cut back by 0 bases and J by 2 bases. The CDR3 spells CASSLATSRRYTDTQYF. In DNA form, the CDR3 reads TGTGCCAGCAGCTTAGCGACTAGCAGACGCTACACAGATACGCAGTATTTT.

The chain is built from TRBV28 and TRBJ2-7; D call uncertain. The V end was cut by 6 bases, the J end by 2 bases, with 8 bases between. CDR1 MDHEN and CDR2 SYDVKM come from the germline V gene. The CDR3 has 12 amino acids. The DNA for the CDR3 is TGTGCCAGCAGGACGAGTGCCTACGAGCAGTACTTC. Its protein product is CASRTSAYEQYF.

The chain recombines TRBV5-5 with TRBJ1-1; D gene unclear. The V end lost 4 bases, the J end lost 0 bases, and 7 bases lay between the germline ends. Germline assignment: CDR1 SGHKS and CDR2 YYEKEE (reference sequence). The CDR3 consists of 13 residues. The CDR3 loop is CASSRTVNTEAFF. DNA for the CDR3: TGTGCCAGCAGCCGTACAGTGAACACTGAAGCTTTCTTT. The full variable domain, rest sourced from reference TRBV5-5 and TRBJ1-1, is DAGVTQSPTHLIKTRGQQVTLRCSPISGHKSVSWYQQVLGQGPQFIFQYYEKEERGRGNFPDRFSARQFPNYSSELNVNALLLGDSALYLCASSRTVNTEAFFGQGTRLTVV.

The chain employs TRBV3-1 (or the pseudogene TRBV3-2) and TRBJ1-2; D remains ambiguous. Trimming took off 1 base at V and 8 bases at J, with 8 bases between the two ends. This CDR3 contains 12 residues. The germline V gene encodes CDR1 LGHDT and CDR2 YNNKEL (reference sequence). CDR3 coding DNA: TGTGCCAGCAGCCAAGCCGAAGGCGGCTACACCTTC. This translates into CASSQAEGGYTF.

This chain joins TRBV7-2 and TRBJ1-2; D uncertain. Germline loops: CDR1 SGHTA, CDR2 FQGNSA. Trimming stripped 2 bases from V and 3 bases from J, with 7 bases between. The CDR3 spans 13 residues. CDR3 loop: CASSLTEYYGYTF. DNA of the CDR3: TGTGCCAGCAGCTTAACCGAATACTATGGCTACACCTTC. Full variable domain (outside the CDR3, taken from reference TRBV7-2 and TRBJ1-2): GAGVSQSPSNKVTEKGKDVELRCDPISGHTALYWYRQSLGQGLEFLIYFQGNSAPDKSGLPSDRFSAERTGGSVSTLTIQRTQQEDSAVYLCASSLTEYYGYTFGSGTRLTVV.

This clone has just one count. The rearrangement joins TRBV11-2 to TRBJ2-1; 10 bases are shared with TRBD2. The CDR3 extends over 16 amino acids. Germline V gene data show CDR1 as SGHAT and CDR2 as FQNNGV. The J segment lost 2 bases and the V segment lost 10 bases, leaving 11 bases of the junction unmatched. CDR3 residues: CATYLSSGGTYNEQFF. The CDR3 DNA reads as TGTGCCACCTATCTCAGTAGCGGGGGGACCTACAATGAGCAGTTCTTC.

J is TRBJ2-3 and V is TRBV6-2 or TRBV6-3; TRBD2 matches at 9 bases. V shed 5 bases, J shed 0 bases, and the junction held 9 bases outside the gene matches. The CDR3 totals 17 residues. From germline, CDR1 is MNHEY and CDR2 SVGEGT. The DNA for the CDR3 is TGTGCCAGCAGTCCAGGGGGGCTAGCGGGAAGCACAGATACGCAGTATTTT. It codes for CASSPGGLAGSTDTQYF.

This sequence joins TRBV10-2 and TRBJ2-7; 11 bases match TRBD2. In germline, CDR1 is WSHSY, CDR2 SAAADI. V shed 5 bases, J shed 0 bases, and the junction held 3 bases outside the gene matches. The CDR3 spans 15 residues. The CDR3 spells CASSPTSGSSYEQYF. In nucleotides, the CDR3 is TGCGCCAGCAGTCCCACTAGCGGGAGCTCCTACGAGCAGTACTTC.